This T cell receptor (beta chain) was sequenced during a study of graft-versus-host responses after intestinal transplantation. Background on the study: The recipients all started with anti-thymocyte globulin induction and then took tacrolimus and steroids for 2 to 3 years. Whole-study results and caveats: Peak circulating GvH clone levels were associated with early post-transplant HvG declines.

There were approximately 200,000 CFSE-labeled responder cells plated together with approximately 200,000 irradiated, violet-dye-labeled stimulator cells. Proliferating responders of the CD3+CD4+ and CD3+CD8+ phenotypes with low CFSE were sorted after the reaction. Clones were read by immunoSEQ multiplex PCR, and TCRdb kept only the in-frame ones, dropping some. Of around 14,000 clones listed, more than 25% were seen once; the top ten hold around 2%. The ends were cut back, 0 bases at V and 0 bases at J, with 12 bases in the middle. Germline CDR1 and CDR2: SGDLS and YYNGEE. The CDR3 loop spans 16 amino acids.

The sequences come from alloreactive CD8+ T cells from a mixed lymphocyte reaction culture, collected before intestinal transplant. Indicated subset: CFSE-low proliferating T cells sorted from roughly six-day pre-transplant mixed lymphocyte reaction (GvH or HvG direction). The sequence was collected from a human patient who received an intestinal transplant. The rearrangement links TRBV9 to TRBJ1-1, with unresolved D. CDR3 nucleotide sequence: TGTGCCAGCAGCGTAGCTGGGCAAGGAATGAACACTGAAGCTTTCTTT. Translating it yields CASSVAGQGMNTEAFF.